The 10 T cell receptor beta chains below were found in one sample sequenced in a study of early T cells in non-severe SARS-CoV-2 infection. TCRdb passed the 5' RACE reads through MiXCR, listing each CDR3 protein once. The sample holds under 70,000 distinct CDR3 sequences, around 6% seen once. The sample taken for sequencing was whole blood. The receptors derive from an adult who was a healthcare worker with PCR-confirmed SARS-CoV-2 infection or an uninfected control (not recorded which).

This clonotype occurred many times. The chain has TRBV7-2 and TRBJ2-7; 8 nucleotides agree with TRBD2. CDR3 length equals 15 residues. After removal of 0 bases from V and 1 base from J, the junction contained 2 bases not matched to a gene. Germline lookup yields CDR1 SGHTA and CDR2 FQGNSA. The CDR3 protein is CASSLAAGVSYEQYF. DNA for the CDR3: TGTGCCAGCAGCTTAGCAGCGGGGGTATCCTACGAGCAGTACTTC.

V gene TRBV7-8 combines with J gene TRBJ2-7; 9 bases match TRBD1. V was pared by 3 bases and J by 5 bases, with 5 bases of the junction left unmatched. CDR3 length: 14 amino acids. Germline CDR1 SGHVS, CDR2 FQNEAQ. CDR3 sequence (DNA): TGTGCCAGCAGCTTCGCGGGACAGGGCAACGAGCAGTACTTC. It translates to CASSFAGQGNEQYF.

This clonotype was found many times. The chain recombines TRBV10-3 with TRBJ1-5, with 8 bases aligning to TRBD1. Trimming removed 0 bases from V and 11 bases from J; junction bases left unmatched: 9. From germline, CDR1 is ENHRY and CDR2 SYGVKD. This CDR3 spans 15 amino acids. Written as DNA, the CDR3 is TGTGCCATCAGTGAGTCTCAGGGACAGGCACTCTCCCAGCATTTT. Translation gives CAISESQGQALSQHF.

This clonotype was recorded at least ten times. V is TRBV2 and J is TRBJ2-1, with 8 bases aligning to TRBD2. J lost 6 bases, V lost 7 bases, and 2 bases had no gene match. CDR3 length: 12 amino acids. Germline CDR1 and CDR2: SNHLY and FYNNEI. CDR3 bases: TGTGCCAGCATTGCGGGAGGCAATGAGCAGTTCTTC. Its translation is CASIAGGNEQFF. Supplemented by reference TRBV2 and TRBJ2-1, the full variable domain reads EPEVTQTPSHQVTQMGQEVILRCVPISNHLYFYWYRQILGQKVEFLVSFYNNEISEKSEIFDDQFSVERPDGSNFTLKIRSTKLEDSAMYFCASIAGGNEQFFGPGTRLTVL.

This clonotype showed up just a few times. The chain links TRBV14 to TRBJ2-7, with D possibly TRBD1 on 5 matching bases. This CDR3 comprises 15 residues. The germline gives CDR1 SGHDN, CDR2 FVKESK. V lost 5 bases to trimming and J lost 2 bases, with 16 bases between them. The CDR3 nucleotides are TGTGCCAGCAGCTTATCCGGACAAGGACCCTACGAGCAGTACTTC. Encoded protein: CASSLSGQGPYEQYF.

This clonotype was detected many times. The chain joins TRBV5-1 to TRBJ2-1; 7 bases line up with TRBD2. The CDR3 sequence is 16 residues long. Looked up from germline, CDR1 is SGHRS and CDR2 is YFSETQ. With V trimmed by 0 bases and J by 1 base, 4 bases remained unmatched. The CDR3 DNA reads TGCGCCAGCAGCTTGGGGGCGGGAGTATCCTACAATGAGCAGTTCTTC. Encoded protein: CASSLGAGVSYNEQFF.

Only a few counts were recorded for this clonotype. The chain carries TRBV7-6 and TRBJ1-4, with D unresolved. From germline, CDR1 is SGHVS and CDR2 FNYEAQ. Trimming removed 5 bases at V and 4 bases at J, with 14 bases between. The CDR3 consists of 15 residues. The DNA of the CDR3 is TGTGCCAGCAGCCGGCTGATGGACGGTAATGAAAAACTGTTTTTT. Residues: CASSRLMDGNEKLFF. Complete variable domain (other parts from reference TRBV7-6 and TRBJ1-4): GAGVSQSPRYKVTKRGQDVALRCDPISGHVSLYWYRQALGQGPEFLTYFNYEAQQDKSGLPNDRFSAERPEGSISTLTIQRTEQRDSAMYRCASSRLMDGNEKLFFGSGTQLSVL.

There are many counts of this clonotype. CDR3 DNA sequence: TGTGCCACTTCCATCGAGTCCTGGGGGACCCAGCATTTT. It yields the protein CATSIESWGTQHF. This chain uses TRBV6-1 with TRBJ1-5, with D possibly matching TRBD1 (5 bases). This CDR3 comprises 13 residues. CDR1 and CDR2 (germline): MNHNS, SASEGT. V lost 10 bases, J lost 11 bases, and 21 bases lay in between.

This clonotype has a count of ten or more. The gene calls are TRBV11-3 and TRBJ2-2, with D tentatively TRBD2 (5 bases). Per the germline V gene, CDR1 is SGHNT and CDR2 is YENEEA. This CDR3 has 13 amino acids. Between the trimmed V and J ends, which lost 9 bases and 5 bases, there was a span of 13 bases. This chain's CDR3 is CASSSRRTGELFF. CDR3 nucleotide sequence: TGTGCCAGTTCTAGCCGGAGGACCGGGGAGCTGTTTTTT.

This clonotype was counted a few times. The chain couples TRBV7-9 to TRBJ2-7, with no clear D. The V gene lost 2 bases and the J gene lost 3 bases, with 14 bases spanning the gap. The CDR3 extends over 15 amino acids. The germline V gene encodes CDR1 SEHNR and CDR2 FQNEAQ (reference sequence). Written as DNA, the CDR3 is TGTGCCAGCAGCTTATCTGGGTTGGACGGCTACGAGCAGTACTTC. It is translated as CASSLSGLDGYEQYF. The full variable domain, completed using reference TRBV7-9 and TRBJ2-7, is DTGVSQNPRHKITKRGQNVTFRCDPISEHNRLYWYRQTLGQGPEFLTYFQNEAQLEKSRLLSDRFSAERPKGSFSTLEIQRTEQGDSAMYLCASSLSGLDGYEQYFGPGTRLTVT.